The 14 T cell receptor beta chains below all came from one sample that was sequenced in a study of blood T cell repertoires in COVID-19. The table came from immunoSEQ multiplex PCR; TCRdb's copy has only in-frame clones and leaves some out. The repertoire consists of under 150,000 clones, with roughly 86% occurring once and the leading ten covering 2.3%. Sequencing was performed on peripheral blood. The receptors stem from a human donor in a cohort sampled during active COVID-19.

The CDR3 sequence is CASSLNGEGPYNEQFF. Here the CDR3 DNA reads TGTGCCAGCAGCTTGAACGGGGAGGGCCCCTACAATGAGCAGTTCTTC. The chain links TRBV5-6 to TRBJ2-1; 7 nucleotides line up with TRBD2. J was trimmed by 2 bases and V by 1 base; bases with no gene match: 6. The CDR3 covers 16 residues. Germline values: CDR1 SGHDT, CDR2 YYEEEE.

The V and J genes are TRBV18 and TRBJ2-7; D not certain. Germline CDR1 and CDR2: KGHSH and LQKENI. Trimming cost V 1 base and J 2 bases, with 6 bases left between them. This CDR3 has 13 amino acids. The CDR3 is CASSPLEAYEQYF. In nucleotides, the CDR3 is TGTGCCAGCTCACCACTAGAAGCCTACGAGCAGTACTTC.

The rearrangement joins TRBV6-5 to TRBJ1-4; no definite D call. Germline CDR1 MNHEY, CDR2 SVGAGI. Trimming removed 6 bases from V and 8 bases from J, with 16 bases in between. This CDR3 has 14 amino acids. Here the CDR3 DNA reads TGTGCCAGCAGAGCGATGACCGATCAAGAAAAACTGTTTTTT. It codes for CASRAMTDQEKLFF.

The J gene is TRBJ2-7, the V gene TRBV5-4; 11 bases match TRBD2. Losses at the gene ends were 4 bases for V and 7 bases for J; bases not matched to a gene: 16. Germline assignment: CDR1 SGHNT and CDR2 YYREEE (reference sequence). The CDR3 has 17 amino acids. This chain's CDR3 is CASSRGTSGLASREQYF. The CDR3 DNA sequence: TGTGCCAGCAGCCGCGGGACTAGCGGCCTGGCTTCCCGGGAGCAGTACTTC.

The V and J genes are TRBV28 and TRBJ2-7; 9 bases align to TRBD1. Germline V gene data show CDR1 as MDHEN and CDR2 as SYDVKM. The length of the CDR3 is 17 residues. V trimming: 5 bases; J trimming: 1 base; junction bases outside the gene matches: 12. The CDR3 coding sequence is TGTGCCAGCAGTCTGAACCTGAGGACAGGGGATTCCTACGAGCAGTACTTC. It codes for CASSLNLRTGDSYEQYF.

The chain is built from TRBV28 and TRBJ2-7; 9 bases are shared with TRBD1. This CDR3 region has 15 residues. J was trimmed by 2 bases and V by 5 bases; bases with no gene match: 7. Germline CDR1 and CDR2: MDHEN and SYDVKM. The CDR3 region is CASSKAGTGTYEQYF. The CDR3 region has the DNA TGTGCCAGCAGTAAAGCCGGGACAGGGACCTACGAGCAGTACTTC.

This chain joins TRBV23-1 and TRBJ2-7; D not resolved. TRBV23-1 is known as an ORF, though its function is uncertain. The CDR3 has 14 residues. V lost 4 bases and J 2 bases, leaving 12 bases between the germline ends. The CDR3: CASSPEREAYEQYF. CDR3 nucleotide sequence: TGCGCCAGCAGTCCTGAGCGAGAAGCCTACGAGCAGTACTTC.

The chain recombines TRBV7-2 with TRBJ2-7; tentatively, D is TRBD1 (6 bases). The CDR3 has 14 residues. Germline V gene sequence: CDR1 SGHTA, CDR2 FQGNSA. Trimming stripped 4 bases from V and 1 base from J, with 11 bases between. CDR3 amino acids: CASSSRQGSYEQYF. The CDR3 nucleotides are TGTGCCAGCAGCTCCCGCCAGGGGTCCTACGAGCAGTACTTC.

The count of this clone is one. The chain employs TRBV5-4 and TRBJ2-7; 7 bases align to TRBD1. Germline lookup yields CDR1 SGHNT and CDR2 YYREEE (reference sequence). V shed 2 bases and J 4 bases; nucleotides not matched to a gene: 15. The CDR3 spans 17 residues. The CDR3 spells CASSLLGSGTEAYEQYF. The CDR3 nucleotides read TGTGCCAGCAGCTTACTAGGTTCCGGGACAGAAGCTTACGAGCAGTACTTC.

This clone was seen once. This chain's CDR3 is CASSLGQGAFQPQHF. The CDR3, as DNA: TGTGCCAGCTCCCTCGGACAGGGGGCGTTTCAGCCCCAGCATTTT. This chain connects TRBV18 to TRBJ1-5, with 11 bases fitting TRBD1. The CDR3 is 15 amino acids. Germline CDR1 KGHSH, CDR2 LQKENI. V lost 6 bases and J lost 6; bases outside the gene matches: 7.

The chain employs TRBV6-5 and TRBJ2-3, with 8 bases that match TRBD1. V shed 4 bases and J 2 bases; nucleotides not matched to a gene: 8. Germline assignment: CDR1 MNHEY and CDR2 SVGAGI. This CDR3 spans 16 amino acids. The CDR3 sequence is CASSFLRGPVTDTQYF. CDR3 DNA sequence: TGTGCCAGCAGTTTCCTCAGGGGGCCGGTCACAGATACGCAGTATTTT.

This sequence joins TRBV7-3 and TRBJ2-4, with 9 positions matching TRBD1. V was pared by 4 bases and J by 8 bases, with 3 bases of the junction left unmatched. Germline assignment: CDR1 SGHTA and CDR2 FQGTGA. The CDR3 consists of 13 residues. CDR3 sequence reads: CASSSGQGYIQYF. The CDR3 DNA follows: TGTGCCAGCAGCTCGGGACAGGGATACATTCAGTACTTC.

This chain uses TRBV15 with TRBJ2-7; a possible D gene is TRBD2 (6 bases). Germline V gene sequence: CDR1 LNHNV, CDR2 YYDKDF (reference sequence). The CDR3 length is 16 residues. The germline V and J ends were trimmed by 1 base and 2 bases, with 15 bases remaining between them. Here the CDR3 reads CATSRGPGGGTYEQYF. Written as DNA, the CDR3 is TGTGCCACCAGCAGAGGACCGGGTGGAGGGACCTACGAGCAGTACTTC.

The gene calls are TRBV5-1 and TRBJ1-1; 7 bases align to TRBD1. Losses at the gene ends were 0 bases for V and 8 bases for J; bases not matched to a gene: 4. Germline V gene data show CDR1 as SGHRS and CDR2 as YFSETQ. CDR3 length: 13 amino acids. CDR3 sequence: CASSLASDREAFF. CDR3 sequence (DNA): TGCGCCAGCAGCTTGGCCTCGGACAGGGAAGCTTTCTTT.